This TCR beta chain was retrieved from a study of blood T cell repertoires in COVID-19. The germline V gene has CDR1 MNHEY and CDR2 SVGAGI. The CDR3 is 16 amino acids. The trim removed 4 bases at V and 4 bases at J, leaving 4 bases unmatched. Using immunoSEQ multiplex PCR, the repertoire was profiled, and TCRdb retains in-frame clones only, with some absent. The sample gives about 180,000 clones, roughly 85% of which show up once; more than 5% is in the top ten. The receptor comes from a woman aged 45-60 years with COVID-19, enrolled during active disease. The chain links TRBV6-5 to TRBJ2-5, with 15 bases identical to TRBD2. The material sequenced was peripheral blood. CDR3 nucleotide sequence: TGTGCCAGCAGTTTTAAGGGACTAGCGGGGGGAGAGACCCAGTACTTC. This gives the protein CASSFKGLAGGETQYF.